The source of this TCR beta chain is a study of blood T cell repertoires in COVID-19. The study recruited people aged 18 to 89 years across approximately 24 US areas. Sequencing was performed with immunoSEQ multiplex PCR; in TCRdb, only in-frame clones are kept and a portion is missing. The sample records roughly 200,000 clones, around 85% being singletons. Germline V lookup: CDR1 SGHVS, CDR2 FQNEAQ. The V and J ends lost 2 bases and 3 bases, in that order; junction bases with no gene match: 8. The CDR3 spans 17 residues. This clone was found a few times. The TCR comes from a woman between 40 and 55 years old with acute COVID-19. The specimen was PBMCs or T cells enriched from blood (not recorded which). The rearrangement uses TRBV7-8 and TRBJ1-5, with 9 bases lining up with TRBD1. The CDR3 here is CASSLYGTGSPNQPQHF. CDR3 nucleotide sequence: TGTGCCAGCAGCTTATATGGGACAGGGAGCCCCAATCAGCCCCAGCATTTT. Supplemented by reference TRBV7-8 and TRBJ1-5, the full variable domain reads GAGVSQSPRYKVAKRGQDVALRCDPISGHVSLFWYQQALGQGPEFLTYFQNEAQLDKSGLPSDRFFAERPEGSVSTLKIQRTQQEDSAVYLCASSLYGTGSPNQPQHFGDGTRLSIL.